This T cell receptor (beta chain) was obtained from a study of shared clonotypes between healthy human individuals. Across the study: The people who gave samples were a couple of women and three men aged 18 to 49. General study findings and limits: Sampling included only blood; tissue repertoires likely differ.

The run depth of the assay was deep. The genomic DNA of each subset was split evenly across several immunoSEQ plates. Data came from immunoSEQ multiplex PCR; TCRdb stores just in-frame clones and leaves some out. This sample yields under 600,000 clones, of which around 80% are seen a single time; around 13% belongs to the top ten. Note on this clone: Its antigen is unidentified.

V shed 1 base and J shed 1 base, with 17 bases lying between them. Germline V lookup: CDR1 SGHAT, CDR2 FQNNGV. The CDR3 length is 17 residues. The V and J genes are TRBV11-2 and TRBJ2-7; maybe TRBD2 (6 bases). Material: PBMCs. The sequence came from a woman between 40 and 50 years old in good health. Some clones in this sample may be carry-over from other donors' samples. In nucleotides, the CDR3 is TGTGCCAGCAGCTTAGGGAGGGGTAGCGCATCGTCCTACGAGCAGTACTTC. It specifies CASSLGRGSASSYEQYF.